This TCR beta chain came from a study of cytomegalovirus exposure and HLA in healthy donors. The wider study: Around 180 million T cells yielded around 120 million unique TCR beta sequences in earlier analysis. Study conclusions and caveats: Beyond CMV serostatus, there was no information to go on about immune exposure.

As to this clone: The antigen is undetermined.

PCR employed 60 Vbeta and 13 Jbeta primers. The assay was immunoSEQ multiplex PCR, and TCRdb's table has in-frame clones only and misses some. The table has about 190,000 clones, approximately 70% seen once. Trimming took 6 bases from V and 8 from J, leaving 8 bases between them. This CDR3 is 12 amino acids long. CDR1 is MNHEY and CDR2 is SVGAGI in the germline V gene. Sequenced sample: PBMCs. The receptor was isolated from a woman aged 25 to 45 in good health and CMV-seropositive. V usage is TRBV6-5 and J usage is TRBJ1-6; D call uncertain. This CDR3 reads CASRVGDSPLHF. DNA of the CDR3: TGTGCCAGCAGGGTCGGGGATTCACCCCTCCACTTT.